Below, one TCR beta chain is given with its context. Per the study methods: By means of reference gene primer amplification, nucleated cell counts were estimated. Sequencing used immunoSEQ multiplex PCR; TCRdb keeps in-frame clones, though not all of them. V, J and clone size are taken as reported in that table, and D and trimming were inferred from the DNA itself. The table lists roughly 300,000 clones, around 84% of them singletons. This entry comes from a study of blood T cell repertoires in COVID-19. Study in general: Samples came from the United States, Italy and Spain, spanning acute and convalescent COVID-19. PBMCs, B-cell-depleted T cells, or T cells provided the cDNA or gDNA that made up the material.

The ends lost 1 base at V and 5 bases at J; junction bases unmatched: 14. Germline CDR1 is SGHTA and CDR2 is FQGNSA. The CDR3 spans 19 residues. Seattle patients were enrolled while actively infected and followed longitudinally. This clonotype originated in a human donor with COVID-19, enrolled during active disease. The donor label of this sample is uncertain. Sequenced: peripheral blood. This chain uses TRBV7-2 with TRBJ2-2; 9 bases align to TRBD2. CDR3 region: CASSLVPDPLAGETGELFF. As DNA, the CDR3 is TGTGCCAGCAGCTTAGTCCCAGACCCTTTAGCGGGGGAGACCGGGGAGCTGTTTTTT.